This is a list of T cell receptor beta chains from one sample in a study of sequential checkpoint blockade in melanoma. Sequenced by immunoSEQ multiplex PCR; TCRdb stores in-frame clones only, minus some. Of 10,000 to 15,000 clones listed, around 67% were seen once; the top ten hold about 23%. The material sequenced was CD8+ T cells sorted from blood (inferred from file names), taken from a patient given nivolumab and ipilimumab in sequence. These receptors were collected from a human donor with melanoma. Each CDR3 is given with its conserved first and last residue. D genes are given only for firm matches. The size field is filled for only some rows; it gives once, few, many or a size class.

D gene: NA; V gene: TRBV19; J gene: TRBJ2-2; clone size: NA; CDR3 DNA: TGTGCCAGTAGTATAGCGGGAAGTGACACCGGGGAGCTGTTTTTT; CDR3 protein: CASSIAGSDTGELFF
D gene: TRBD1; V gene: TRBV30; J gene: TRBJ1-2; clone size: NA; CDR3 DNA: TGTGCCTGGAGTGTGTGGCAGGGGGATGGCTACACCTTC; CDR3 protein: CAWSVWQGDGYTF
D gene: NA; V gene: TRBV6-6; J gene: TRBJ2-1; clone size: NA; CDR3 DNA: TGTGCCAGCAGCGACAACACTTTAAGTTACAATGAGCAGTTCTTC; CDR3 protein: CASSDNTLSYNEQFF
D gene: NA; V gene: TRBV29-1; J gene: TRBJ1-2; clone size: NA; CDR3 DNA: TGCAGCGTTGTTGAGGCGTCCTATGGCTACACCTTC; CDR3 protein: CSVVEASYGYTF
D gene: TRBD1; V gene: TRBV6-6; J gene: TRBJ1-2; clone size: NA; CDR3 DNA: TGTGCCACCGGACAGGGGCGGATTGGCTACACCTTC; CDR3 protein: CATGQGRIGYTF
D gene: NA; V gene: TRBV27; J gene: TRBJ1-1; clone size: few; CDR3 DNA: TGTGCCAGCAGTTTCGCAGGAGGTGAAGCTTTCTTT; CDR3 protein: CASSFAGGEAFF
D gene: NA; V gene: TRBV15; J gene: TRBJ2-1; clone size: once; CDR3 DNA: TGTGCCACCAGCAGTGGGAGCTCCTACAATGAGCAGTTCTTC; CDR3 protein: CATSSGSSYNEQFF
D gene: TRBD1; V gene: TRBV14; J gene: TRBJ1-2; clone size: NA; CDR3 DNA: TGTGCCAGCAGCCAAGCGGACAGGGTGGACTATGGCTACACCTTC; CDR3 protein: CASSQADRVDYGYTF
D gene: NA; V gene: TRBV7-9; J gene: TRBJ2-2; clone size: NA; CDR3 DNA: TGTGCCAGCAGCTCCACCCAGGTACGGTCCTCGGACACCGGGGAGCTGTTTTTT; CDR3 protein: CASSSTQVRSSDTGELFF
D gene: NA; V gene: TRBV19; J gene: TRBJ2-6; clone size: once; CDR3 DNA: TGTGCCAGTAAGGAGGGCCTCTCTGGGGCCAACGTCCTGACTTTC; CDR3 protein: CASKEGLSGANVLTF
D gene: TRBD1; V gene: TRBV7-9; J gene: TRBJ1-1; clone size: few; CDR3 DNA: TGTGCCAGCAGCTCAGGGGGCGGTAAGACTGAAGCTTTCTTT; CDR3 protein: CASSSGGGKTEAFF
D gene: TRBD1; V gene: TRBV29-1; J gene: TRBJ1-3; clone size: NA; CDR3 DNA: TGCAGCGTTGAAGGAATGGACAGGGGGCCCTTAGGTGGAAACACCATATATTTT; CDR3 protein: CSVEGMDRGPLGGNTIYF
D gene: TRBD2; V gene: TRBV30; J gene: TRBJ2-7; clone size: few; CDR3 DNA: TGTGCCTGGTCCGGACTGGGACTAGCGGGAGTCCACGAGCAGTACTTC; CDR3 protein: CAWSGLGLAGVHEQYF
D gene: NA; V gene: TRBV2; J gene: TRBJ2-1; clone size: few; CDR3 DNA: TGTGCCAGCAGTGCCGGGTCCTACAATGAGCAGTTCTTC; CDR3 protein: CASSAGSYNEQFF
D gene: TRBD1; V gene: TRBV25-1; J gene: TRBJ1-4; clone size: NA; CDR3 DNA: TGTGCCAGCAGTGAATATTTGGGGGGACAGGTTAATGAAAAACTGTTTTTT; CDR3 protein: CASSEYLGGQVNEKLFF
D gene: NA; V gene: TRBV28; J gene: TRBJ2-1; clone size: NA; CDR3 DNA: TGTGCCAGCAGTTTACCGGGGTACAATGAGCAGTTCTTC; CDR3 protein: CASSLPGYNEQFF
D gene: TRBD2; V gene: TRBV25-1; J gene: TRBJ2-5; clone size: NA; CDR3 DNA: TGTGCCAGCAGTGAATACCAGGGAGGGCACCAAGAGACCCAGTACTTC; CDR3 protein: CASSEYQGGHQETQYF
D gene: TRBD1; V gene: TRBV6-5; J gene: TRBJ2-7; clone size: NA; CDR3 DNA: TGTGCCAGCAGTTCCGGGACAGGGACTTACGAGCAGTACTTC; CDR3 protein: CASSSGTGTYEQYF
D gene: NA; V gene: TRBV7-8; J gene: TRBJ1-2; clone size: NA; CDR3 DNA: TGTGCCAGCAGCTCTAGGCAGTCCAACTATGGCTACACCTTC; CDR3 protein: CASSSRQSNYGYTF
D gene: NA; V gene: TRBV6-1; J gene: TRBJ2-3; clone size: NA; CDR3 DNA: TGTGCCAGCAGTGAAATGTGGGGGCGGACAGATACGCAGTATTTT; CDR3 protein: CASSEMWGRTDTQYF
D gene: TRBD1; V gene: TRBV7-9; J gene: TRBJ2-2; clone size: few; CDR3 DNA: TGTGCCAGCAGCCGAACCGGGACAGGGAATATCGGGGAGCTGTTTTTT; CDR3 protein: CASSRTGTGNIGELFF
D gene: NA; V gene: TRBV7-9; J gene: TRBJ2-7; clone size: few; CDR3 DNA: TGTGCCAGCAGCTTAGTATCCTCCTACGAGCAGTACTTC; CDR3 protein: CASSLVSSYEQYF
D gene: TRBD2; V gene: TRBV7-2; J gene: TRBJ2-5; clone size: NA; CDR3 DNA: TGTGCCAGCAGTTTAAATAGCGGGGGGGCTGAGACCCAGTACTTC; CDR3 protein: CASSLNSGGAETQYF
D gene: TRBD2; V gene: TRBV13; J gene: TRBJ2-4; clone size: once; CDR3 DNA: TGTGCCAGCAGCTTAGGGGCGGGAGGTGAGAACATTCAGTACTTC; CDR3 protein: CASSLGAGGENIQYF
D gene: TRBD1; V gene: TRBV29-1; J gene: TRBJ1-2; clone size: few; CDR3 DNA: TGCAGCGTTTGGACAGGGGGGAACTATGGCTACACCTTC; CDR3 protein: CSVWTGGNYGYTF
D gene: TRBD1; V gene: TRBV7-8; J gene: TRBJ2-6; clone size: NA; CDR3 DNA: TGTGCCAGCCGGGACAGCCTCTCTGGGGCCAACGTCCTGACTTTC; CDR3 protein: CASRDSLSGANVLTF
D gene: TRBD1; V gene: TRBV7-9; J gene: TRBJ2-7; clone size: NA; CDR3 DNA: TGTGCCAGCAGTCCGGGACAGGGGGACGAGCAGTACTTC; CDR3 protein: CASSPGQGDEQYF
D gene: TRBD1; V gene: TRBV28; J gene: TRBJ2-2; clone size: NA; CDR3 DNA: TGTGCCAGCAGTTTAACCGGGCAGGGGGCGCCGGGGGAGCTGTTTTTT; CDR3 protein: CASSLTGQGAPGELFF